This TCR beta chain was profiled in a study of cytomegalovirus exposure and HLA in healthy donors. Both 60 Vbeta primers and 13 Jbeta primers went into the PCR. The table came from immunoSEQ multiplex PCR; TCRdb's copy has only in-frame clones and leaves some out. This table has about 130,000 clones, more than 65% appearing once. About this clone: No antigen is known for it.

Donors counted as nominally healthy when sampled, yet unrecorded immune exposures were likely. Whole-study findings and limits: Usually a TCR sequence was rare, but some public TCRs were found in many donors.

This CDR3 is built from 14 residues. Germline-derived CDR1 and CDR2 are MNHNS and SASEGT. With 1 base removed from V and 9 bases from J, the gap between germline ends came to 10 bases. This receptor was identified in a man aged 45 to 65 in good health and CMV-seronegative. V and J are TRBV6-1 and TRBJ1-6, with D tentatively TRBD1 (6 bases). The sample was PBMCs. Written as DNA, the CDR3 is TGTGCCAGCAGTGAAGACAGGGAAAGTTCACCCCTCCACTTT. Its protein is CASSEDRESSPLHF.